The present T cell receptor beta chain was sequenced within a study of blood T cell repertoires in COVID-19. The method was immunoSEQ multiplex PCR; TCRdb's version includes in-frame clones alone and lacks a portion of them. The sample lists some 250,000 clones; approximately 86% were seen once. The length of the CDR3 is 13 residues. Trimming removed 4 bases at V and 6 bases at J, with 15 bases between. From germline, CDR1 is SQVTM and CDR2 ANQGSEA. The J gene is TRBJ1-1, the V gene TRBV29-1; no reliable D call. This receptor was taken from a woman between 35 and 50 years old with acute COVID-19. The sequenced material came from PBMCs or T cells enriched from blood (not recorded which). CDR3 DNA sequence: TGCAGCGTTGGCGGGTTTTGGGGTGCTGAAGCTTTCTTT. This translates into CSVGGFWGAEAFF. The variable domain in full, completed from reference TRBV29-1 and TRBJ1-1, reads SAVISQKPSRDICQRGTSLTIQCQVDSQVTMMFWYRQQPGQSLTLIATANQGSEATYESGFVIDKFPISRPNLTFSTLTVSNMSPEDSSIYLCSVGGFWGAEAFFGQGTRLTVV.